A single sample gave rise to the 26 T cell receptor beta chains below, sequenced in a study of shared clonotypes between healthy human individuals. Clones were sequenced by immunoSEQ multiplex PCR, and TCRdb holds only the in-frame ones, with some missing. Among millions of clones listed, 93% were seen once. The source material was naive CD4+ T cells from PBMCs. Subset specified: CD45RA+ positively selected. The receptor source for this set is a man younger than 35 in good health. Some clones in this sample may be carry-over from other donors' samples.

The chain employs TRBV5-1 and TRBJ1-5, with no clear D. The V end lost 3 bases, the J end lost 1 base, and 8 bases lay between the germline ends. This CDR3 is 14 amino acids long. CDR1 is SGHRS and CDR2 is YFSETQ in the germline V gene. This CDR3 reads CASSSGESNQPQHF. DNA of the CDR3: TGCGCCAGCAGCTCCGGGGAGAGCAATCAGCCCCAGCATTTT.

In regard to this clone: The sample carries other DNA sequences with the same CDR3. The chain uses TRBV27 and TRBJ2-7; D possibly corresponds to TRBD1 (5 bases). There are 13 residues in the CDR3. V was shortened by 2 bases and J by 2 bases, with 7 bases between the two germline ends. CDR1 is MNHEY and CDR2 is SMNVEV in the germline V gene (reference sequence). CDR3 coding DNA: TGTGCCAGCAGTTTAACAGGAACCTACGAGCAGTACTTC. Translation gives CASSLTGTYEQYF.

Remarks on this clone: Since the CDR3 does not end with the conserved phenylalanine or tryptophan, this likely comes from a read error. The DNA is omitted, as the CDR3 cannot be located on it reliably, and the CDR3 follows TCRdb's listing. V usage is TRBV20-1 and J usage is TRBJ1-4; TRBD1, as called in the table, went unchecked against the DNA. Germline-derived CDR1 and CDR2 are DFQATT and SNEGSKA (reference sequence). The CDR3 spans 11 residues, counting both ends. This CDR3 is CSARDRGQGFL.

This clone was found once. For the CDR3, the DNA is TGCGCCAGCAGCCAAGGATGGTGGGGAGGTGGAAACACCATATATTTT. Translation gives CASSQGWWGGGNTIYF. The genes are TRBV4-1 and TRBJ1-3; D unresolved. Trimming pared 1 base from V and 3 bases from J, leaving 13 bases between. This CDR3 has 16 amino acids. Germline V gene lookup returns CDR1 MGHRA and CDR2 YSYEKL.

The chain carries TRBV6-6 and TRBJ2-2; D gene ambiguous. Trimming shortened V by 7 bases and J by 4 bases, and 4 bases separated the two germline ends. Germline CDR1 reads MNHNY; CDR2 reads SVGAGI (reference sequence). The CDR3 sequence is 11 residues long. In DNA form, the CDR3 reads TGTGCCAGCAAGGGCACCGGGGAGCTGTTTTTT. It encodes CASKGTGELFF.

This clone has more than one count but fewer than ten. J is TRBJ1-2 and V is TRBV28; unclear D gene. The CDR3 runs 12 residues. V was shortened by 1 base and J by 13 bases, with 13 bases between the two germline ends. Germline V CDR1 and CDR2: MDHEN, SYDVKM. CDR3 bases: TGTGCCAGCAGTTTATTTGACCGAGTCTCCACCTTC. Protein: CASSLFDRVSTF.

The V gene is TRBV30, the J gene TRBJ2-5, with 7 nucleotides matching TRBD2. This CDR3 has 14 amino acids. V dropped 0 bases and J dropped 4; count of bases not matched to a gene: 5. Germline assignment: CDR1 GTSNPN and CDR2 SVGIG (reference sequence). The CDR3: CAWSVVGGGETQYF. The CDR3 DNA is TGTGCCTGGAGTGTAGTGGGGGGGGGAGAGACCCAGTACTTC.

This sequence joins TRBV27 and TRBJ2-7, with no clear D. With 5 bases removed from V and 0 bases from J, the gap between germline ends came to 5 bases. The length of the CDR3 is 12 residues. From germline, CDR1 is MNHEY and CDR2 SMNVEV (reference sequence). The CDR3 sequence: CASSPRSYEQYF. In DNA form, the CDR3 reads TGTGCCAGCAGTCCGCGCTCCTACGAGCAGTACTTC.

CDR3 bases: TGCGCCAGCAGCCTAACACCGGGATCAGACACAGATACGCAGTATTTT. Its translation is CASSLTPGSDTDTQYF. The V call is TRBV4-1, the J call TRBJ2-3; the D gene is possibly TRBD2 (5 bases). The V gene lost 4 bases and the J gene lost 2 bases, with 16 bases spanning the gap. The CDR3 spans 16 residues. Germline V gene data show CDR1 as MGHRA and CDR2 as YSYEKL.

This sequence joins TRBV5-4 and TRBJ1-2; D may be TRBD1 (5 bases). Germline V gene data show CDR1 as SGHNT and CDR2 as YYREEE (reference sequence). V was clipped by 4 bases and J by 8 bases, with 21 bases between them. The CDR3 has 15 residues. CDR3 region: CASSTGTDDTGGYTF. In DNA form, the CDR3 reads TGTGCCAGCAGCACGGGGACGGATGATACTGGGGGCTACACCTTC.

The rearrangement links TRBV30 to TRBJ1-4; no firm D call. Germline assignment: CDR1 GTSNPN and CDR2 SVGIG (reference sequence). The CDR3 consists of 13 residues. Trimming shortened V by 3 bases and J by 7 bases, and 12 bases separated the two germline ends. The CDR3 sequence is CAWSRREIEKLFF. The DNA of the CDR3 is TGTGCCTGGAGCAGACGGGAGATTGAAAAACTGTTTTTT.

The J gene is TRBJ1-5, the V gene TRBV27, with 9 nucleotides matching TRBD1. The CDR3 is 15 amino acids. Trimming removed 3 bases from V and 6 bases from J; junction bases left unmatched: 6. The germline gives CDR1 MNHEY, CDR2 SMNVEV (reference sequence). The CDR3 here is CASSFRDREFQPQHF. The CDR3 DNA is TGTGCCAGCAGTTTTCGGGACAGGGAGTTTCAGCCCCAGCATTTT.

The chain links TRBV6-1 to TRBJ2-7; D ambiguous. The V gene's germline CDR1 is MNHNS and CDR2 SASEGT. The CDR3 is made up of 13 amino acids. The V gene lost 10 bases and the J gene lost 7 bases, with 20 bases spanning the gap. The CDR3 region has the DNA TGTGCCACCACCCGCAGTCCTCCTGGGGAGCAGTACTTC. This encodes CATTRSPPGEQYF.

CDR3 loop: CSVDIGMNTEAFF. CDR3 DNA: TGCAGCGTTGATATCGGGATGAACACTGAAGCTTTCTTT. The chain has TRBV29-1 and TRBJ1-1; D remains ambiguous. The CDR3 loop spans 13 amino acids. V was shortened by 3 bases and J by 0 bases, with 8 bases between the two germline ends. Germline CDR1 SQVTM, CDR2 ANQGSEA.

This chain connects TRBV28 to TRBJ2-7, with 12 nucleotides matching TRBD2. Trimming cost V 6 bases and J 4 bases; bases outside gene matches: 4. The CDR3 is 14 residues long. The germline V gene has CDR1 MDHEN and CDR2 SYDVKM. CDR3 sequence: CASSRTSGVYEQYF. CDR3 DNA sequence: TGTGCCAGCAGCCGGACTAGCGGGGTGTACGAGCAGTACTTC.

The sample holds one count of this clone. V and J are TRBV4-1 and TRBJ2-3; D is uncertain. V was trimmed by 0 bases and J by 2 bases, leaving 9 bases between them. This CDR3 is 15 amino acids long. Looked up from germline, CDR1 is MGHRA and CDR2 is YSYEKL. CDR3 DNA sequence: TGCGCCAGCAGCCAAGATCGTAGGGTCACAGATACGCAGTATTTT. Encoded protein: CASSQDRRVTDTQYF.

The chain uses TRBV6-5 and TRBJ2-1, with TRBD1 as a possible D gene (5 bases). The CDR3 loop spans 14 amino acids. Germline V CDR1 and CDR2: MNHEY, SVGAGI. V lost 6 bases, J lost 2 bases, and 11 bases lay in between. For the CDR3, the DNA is TGTGCCAGCAGCTCCGACAGACCCTACAATGAGCAGTTCTTC. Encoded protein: CASSSDRPYNEQFF.

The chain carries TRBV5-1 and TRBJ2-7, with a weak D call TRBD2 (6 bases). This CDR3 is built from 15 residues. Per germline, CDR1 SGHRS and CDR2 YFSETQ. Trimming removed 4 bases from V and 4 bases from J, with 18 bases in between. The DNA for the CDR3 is TGCGCCAGCAGCGCTGCCTCGGGACTCATATACGAGCAGTACTTC. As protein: CASSAASGLIYEQYF.

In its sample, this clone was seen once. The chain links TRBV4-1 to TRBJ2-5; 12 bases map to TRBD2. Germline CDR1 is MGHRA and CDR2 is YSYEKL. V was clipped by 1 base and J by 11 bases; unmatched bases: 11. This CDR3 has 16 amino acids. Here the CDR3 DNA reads TGCGCCAGCAGCCAAGTTCCTCTAGCGGGAGGGCGGGAGCAGTACTTC. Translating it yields CASSQVPLAGGREQYF.

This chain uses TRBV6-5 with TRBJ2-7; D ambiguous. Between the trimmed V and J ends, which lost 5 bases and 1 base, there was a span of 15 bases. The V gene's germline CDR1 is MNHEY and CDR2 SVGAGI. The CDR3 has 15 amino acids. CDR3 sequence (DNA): TGTGCCAGCAGTCCCCTGGTCGGCGCATCCTACGAGCAGTACTTC. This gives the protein CASSPLVGASYEQYF.

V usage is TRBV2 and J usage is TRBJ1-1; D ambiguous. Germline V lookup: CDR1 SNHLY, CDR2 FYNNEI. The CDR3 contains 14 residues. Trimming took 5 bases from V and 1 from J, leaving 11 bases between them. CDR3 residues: CASSHQVGNTEAFF. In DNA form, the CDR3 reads TGTGCCAGCAGTCATCAGGTCGGGAACACTGAAGCTTTCTTT.

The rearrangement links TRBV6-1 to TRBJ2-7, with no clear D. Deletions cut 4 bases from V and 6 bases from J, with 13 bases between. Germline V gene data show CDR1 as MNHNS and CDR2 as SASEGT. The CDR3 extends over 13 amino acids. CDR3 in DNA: TGTGCCAGCAGTGGAGATCCCCTCGGCGAGCAGTACTTC. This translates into CASSGDPLGEQYF.

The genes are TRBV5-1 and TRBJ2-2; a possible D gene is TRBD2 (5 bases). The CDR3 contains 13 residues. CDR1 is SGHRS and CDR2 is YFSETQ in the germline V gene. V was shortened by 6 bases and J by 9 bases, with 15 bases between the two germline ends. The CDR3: CASTTGNMRELFF. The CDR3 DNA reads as TGCGCCAGCACGACGGGGAACATGAGGGAGCTGTTTTTT.

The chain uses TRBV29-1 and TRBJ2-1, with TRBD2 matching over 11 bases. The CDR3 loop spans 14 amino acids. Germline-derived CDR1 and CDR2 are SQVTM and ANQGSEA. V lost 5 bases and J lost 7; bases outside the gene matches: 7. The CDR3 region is CSVRGLAGGNEQFF. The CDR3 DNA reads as TGCAGCGTTCGAGGCCTAGCGGGAGGAAATGAGCAGTTCTTC.

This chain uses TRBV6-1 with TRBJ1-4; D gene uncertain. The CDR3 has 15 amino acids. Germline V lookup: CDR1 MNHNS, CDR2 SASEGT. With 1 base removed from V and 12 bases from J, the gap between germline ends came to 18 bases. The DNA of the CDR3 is TGTGCCAGCAGTGAAGGTCGGGAACGGTATTGGGAACTGTTTTTT. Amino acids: CASSEGRERYWELFF.

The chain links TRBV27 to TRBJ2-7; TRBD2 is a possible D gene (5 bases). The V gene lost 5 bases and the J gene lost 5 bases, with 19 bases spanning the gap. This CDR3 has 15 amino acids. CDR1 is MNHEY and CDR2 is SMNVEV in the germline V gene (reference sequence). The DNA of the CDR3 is TGTGCCAGCAGTCTCCTCCCTAGCATTAGGCACGAGCAGTACTTC. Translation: CASSLLPSIRHEQYF.